The next 9 T cell receptor beta chains were all read from a single sample in a study of vaccination and CD4 T cells after COVID-19. Indicated treatment: roughly ten-day PBMC culture with coronavirus spike peptide pools or control peptides (ViraFEST assay). Their cognate antigens are unknown. The Oncomine TCR Beta short-read assay was what sequenced the DNA obtained from cultured CD4+ T cells. TCRdb re-derived calls from the PCR reads in MiXCR, one entry per CDR3 protein. The sample records over 10,000 distinct CDR3 sequences, about 50% being singletons. The sequencing sample was made of CD4+ T cells from blood, cultured in vitro. Receptors originate from a human donor who had recovered from COVID-19.

The chain couples TRBV30 to TRBJ2-2, with D tentatively TRBD2 (5 bases). Germline CDR1 GTSNPN, CDR2 SVGIG (reference sequence). The CDR3 runs 11 residues. Trimming removed 4 bases at V and 7 bases at J, with 7 bases between. CDR3 coding DNA: TGTGCCTGGACTAGCTACGGGGAGCTGTTTTTT. It codes for CAWTSYGELFF.

This clonotype was observed a handful of times. V is TRBV10-1 and J is TRBJ2-1; 9 bases agree with TRBD2. Trimming took 4 bases from V and 7 from J; bases not matched to a gene: 5. CDR1 WNHNN and CDR2 SYGVQD come from the germline V gene (reference sequence). The length of the CDR3 is 14 residues. The CDR3: CASSALAGPNEQFF. The CDR3 region has the DNA TGCGCCAGCAGTGCCCTAGCGGGGCCGAATGAGCAGTTCTTC.

Relative to its sample, this clonotype is medium-sized. The chain carries TRBV20-1 and TRBJ2-1; 10 nucleotides line up with TRBD2. Germline loops: CDR1 DFQATT, CDR2 SNEGSKA (reference sequence). The V segment lost 8 bases and the J segment 10 bases; nucleotides outside the gene matches: 5. This CDR3 is 11 amino acids long. The CDR3 nucleotides read TGCAGTCTTGATAGCGGGAGGGAGCAGTTCTTC. Protein sequence: CSLDSGREQFF.

Relative to its sample, this clonotype is large (0.1 to 1%). This sequence joins TRBV5-1 and TRBJ2-2; D unresolved. Germline V gene data show CDR1 as SGHRS and CDR2 as YFSETQ. Trimming cost V 0 bases and J 2 bases, with 11 bases left between them. The CDR3 runs 16 residues. The CDR3 sequence: CASSLATASNTGELFF. The DNA for the CDR3 is TGCGCCAGCAGCTTGGCGACCGCCTCTAACACCGGGGAGCTGTTTTTT.

This clonotype appeared a few times. The gene calls are TRBV7-9 and TRBJ2-1, with D perhaps matching TRBD2 (5 bases). There are 17 residues in the CDR3. Germline V gene data show CDR1 as SEHNR and CDR2 as FQNEAQ (reference sequence). V gave up 4 bases and J gave up 5 bases, with 21 bases separating them. The DNA of the CDR3 is TGTGCCAGCAGCTATCGATCGCGAAACTCGGGGAACAATGAGCAGTTCTTC. Its translation is CASSYRSRNSGNNEQFF.

The gene calls are TRBV15 and TRBJ1-1; TRBD1 agrees at 8 bases. CDR3 length: 18 residues. The V gene's germline CDR1 is LNHNV and CDR2 YYDKDF (reference sequence). V lost 1 base to trimming and J lost 1 base; unmatched junction nucleotides: 11. CDR3 nucleotides: TGTGCCACCAGCAGAGGGTGGGGATTACAGGGGGAGAACACTGAAGCTTTCTTT. Encoded protein: CATSRGWGLQGENTEAFF.

The chain joins TRBV19 to TRBJ2-2; D is undetermined. The CDR3 consists of 14 residues. Germline loops: CDR1 LNHDA, CDR2 SQIVND (reference sequence). The V gene lost 3 bases and the J gene lost 2 bases, with 7 bases spanning the gap. CDR3 sequence reads: CASSINRNTGELFF. Here the CDR3 DNA reads TGTGCCAGTAGTATCAACAGAAACACCGGGGAGCTGTTTTTT.

This clonotype was counted a few times. The CDR3 nucleotides read TGCAGTGCTAATACCGGGACAGGGCTATCGGGTGAGCAGTTCTTC. Its protein product is CSANTGTGLSGEQFF. The gene calls are TRBV20-1 and TRBJ2-1; 9 nucleotides match TRBD1. Unmatched junction bases numbered 13, after V lost 4 bases and J lost 9 bases. Looked up from germline, CDR1 is DFQATT and CDR2 is SNEGSKA (reference sequence). The CDR3 loop spans 15 amino acids.

V gene TRBV7-9 combines with J gene TRBJ2-2, with D uncertain. Trimming pared 5 bases from V and 2 bases from J, leaving 15 bases between. Germline assignment: CDR1 SEHNR and CDR2 FQNEAQ (reference sequence). The CDR3 extends over 16 amino acids. The CDR3 nucleotides read TGTGCCAGCAGCCCCCTAGGTCGGGCTAACACCGGGGAGCTGTTTTTT. Translation gives CASSPLGRANTGELFF.